This T cell receptor (beta chain) came from a study of cytomegalovirus exposure and HLA in healthy donors. Study-wide points: The authors judged a highly shared variant cluster likely a sequencing artifact. With DRB1 most and HLA-C fewest, TCR association rates differed between HLA loci in a later analysis. Analysis was carried out at a later point, and it linked a missense DCLRE1C variant to TCR beta V- and J-gene trimming. An analysis was carried out later, and it reportedly showed fewer N-insertions in an Asian-associated ancestry cluster than the approximately 700-donor mean.

The CDR3 length is 15 residues. Trimming cost V 3 bases and J 4 bases; bases outside gene matches: 4. Per the germline V gene, CDR1 is LNHDA and CDR2 is SQIVND (reference sequence). Vbeta (60) and Jbeta (13) primers were used in the PCR. Using immunoSEQ multiplex PCR, the repertoire was profiled, and TCRdb retains in-frame clones only, with some absent. The sample carries approximately 160,000 clones, around three quarters recorded once. In the case of this clone: The antigen is undetermined.

The clonotype comes from a woman between 35 and 50 years old in good health and CMV-seronegative. The sequencing input was PBMCs. This chain joins TRBV19 and TRBJ2-3; 10 positions match TRBD2. CDR3 nucleotides: TGTGCCAGTAGTATCTCTAGCGGGAGTGCAGATACGCAGTATTTT. Encoded protein: CASSISSGSADTQYF. Based on the CDR3 plus reference TRBV19 and TRBJ2-3, the full variable domain is DGGITQSPKYLFRKEGQNVTLSCEQNLNHDAMYWYRQDPGQGLRLIYYSQIVNDFQKGDIAEGYSVSREKKESFPLTVTSAQKNPTAFYLCASSISSGSADTQYFGPGTRLTVL.